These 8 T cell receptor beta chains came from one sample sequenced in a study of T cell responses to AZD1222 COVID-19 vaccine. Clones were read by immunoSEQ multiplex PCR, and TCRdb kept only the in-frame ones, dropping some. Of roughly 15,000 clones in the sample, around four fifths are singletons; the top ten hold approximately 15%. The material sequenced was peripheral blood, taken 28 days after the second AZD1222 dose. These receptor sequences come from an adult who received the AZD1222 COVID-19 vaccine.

CDR3 amino acids: CASSSWGSNQPQHF. In DNA form, the CDR3 reads TGTGCCAGCAGCTCGTGGGGGTCCAATCAGCCCCAGCATTTT. The chain recombines TRBV7-2 with TRBJ1-5; weak D call: TRBD1 (5 bases). Trimming cost V 4 bases and J 3 bases, with 10 bases left between them. Germline V CDR1 and CDR2: SGHTA, FQGNSA. The CDR3 has 14 amino acids.

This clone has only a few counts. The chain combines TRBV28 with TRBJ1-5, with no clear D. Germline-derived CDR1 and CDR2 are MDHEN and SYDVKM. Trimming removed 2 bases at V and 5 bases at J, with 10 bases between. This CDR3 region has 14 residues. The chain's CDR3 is CASSLRSLDQPQHF. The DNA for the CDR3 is TGTGCCAGCAGTTTAAGGTCCTTGGATCAGCCCCAGCATTTT. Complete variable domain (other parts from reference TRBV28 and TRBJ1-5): DVKVTQSSRYLVKRTGEKVFLECVQDMDHENMFWYRQDPGLGLRLIYFSYDVKMKEKGDIPEGYSVSREKKERFSLILESASTNQTSMYLCASSLRSLDQPQHFGDGTRLSIL.

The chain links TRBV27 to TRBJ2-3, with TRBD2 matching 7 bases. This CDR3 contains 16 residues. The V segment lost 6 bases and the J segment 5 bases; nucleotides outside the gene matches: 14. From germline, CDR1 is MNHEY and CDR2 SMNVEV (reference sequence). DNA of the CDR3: TGTGCCAGCAGCGGTTCGGCGGGGGAGCATGTAGATACGCAGTATTTT. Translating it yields CASSGSAGEHVDTQYF.

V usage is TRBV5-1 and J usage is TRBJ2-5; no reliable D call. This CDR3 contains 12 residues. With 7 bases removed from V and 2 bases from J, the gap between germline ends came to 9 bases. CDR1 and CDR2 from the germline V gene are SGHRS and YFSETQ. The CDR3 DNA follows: TGCGCCAGCCGCGTCGAGCAAGAGACCCAGTACTTC. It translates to CASRVEQETQYF.

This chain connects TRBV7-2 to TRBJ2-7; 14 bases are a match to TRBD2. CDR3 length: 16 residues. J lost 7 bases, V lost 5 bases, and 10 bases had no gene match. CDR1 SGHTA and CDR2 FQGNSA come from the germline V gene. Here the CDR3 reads CASSPTTSGGAREQYF. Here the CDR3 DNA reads TGTGCCAGCAGCCCAACGACTAGCGGGGGGGCGAGGGAGCAGTACTTC.

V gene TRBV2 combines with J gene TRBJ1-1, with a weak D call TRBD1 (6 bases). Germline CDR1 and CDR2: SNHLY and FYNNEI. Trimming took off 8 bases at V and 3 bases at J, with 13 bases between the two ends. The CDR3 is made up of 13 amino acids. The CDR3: CASDSDSDTEAFF. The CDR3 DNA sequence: TGTGCCAGCGATTCGGACAGTGACACTGAAGCTTTCTTT. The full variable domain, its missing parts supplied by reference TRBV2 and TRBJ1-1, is EPEVTQTPSHQVTQMGQEVILRCVPISNHLYFYWYRQILGQKVEFLVSFYNNEISEKSEIFDDQFSVERPDGSNFTLKIRSTKLEDSAMYFCASDSDSDTEAFFGQGTRLTVV.

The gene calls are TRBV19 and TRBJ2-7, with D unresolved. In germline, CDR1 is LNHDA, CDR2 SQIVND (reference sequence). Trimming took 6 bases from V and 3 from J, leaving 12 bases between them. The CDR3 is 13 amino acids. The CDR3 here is CASRSELGYEQYF. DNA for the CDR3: TGTGCCAGTAGGTCGGAACTGGGCTACGAGCAGTACTTC.

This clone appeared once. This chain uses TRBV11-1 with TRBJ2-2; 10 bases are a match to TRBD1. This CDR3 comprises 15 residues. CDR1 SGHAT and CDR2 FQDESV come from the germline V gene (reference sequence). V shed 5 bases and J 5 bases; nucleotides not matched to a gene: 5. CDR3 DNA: TGTGCCAGCAGCCAGACAGGGGGCTTTACCGGGGAGCTGTTTTTT. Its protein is CASSQTGGFTGELFF.